Below are 32 T cell receptor beta chains sequenced from a single sample in a study of OX40 agonist ivuxolimab in advanced cancers. Data came from immunoSEQ multiplex PCR; TCRdb stores just in-frame clones and leaves some out. The data show 95,000 to 120,000 clones, 75% to 95% seen once. Sequencing used CD4+ or CD8+ T cells sorted from blood, obtained in a trial of the OX40 agonist ivuxolimab. The receptors stem from an adult with an advanced solid tumor such as melanoma, head and neck, liver or kidney cancer.

This chain joins TRBV19 and TRBJ1-4; D possibly corresponds to TRBD1 (6 bases). Trimming stripped 5 bases from V and 7 bases from J, with 11 bases between. Germline V CDR1 and CDR2: LNHDA, SQIVND (reference sequence). This CDR3 has 13 residues. This CDR3 reads CASSRGGGEKLFF. CDR3 coding DNA: TGTGCCAGTAGTCGGGGAGGGGGTGAAAAACTGTTTTTT.

The chain recombines TRBV19 with TRBJ2-2; the D is unclear. Germline values: CDR1 LNHDA, CDR2 SQIVND (reference sequence). The V and J ends lost 6 bases and 4 bases respectively, with 15 bases between them. This CDR3 has 15 residues. The DNA of the CDR3 is TGTGCCAGTAGATATGCCCACTCGGCCACCGGGGAGCTGTTTTTT. Translation gives CASRYAHSATGELFF.

The chain employs TRBV7-8 and TRBJ1-3, with 10 bases matching TRBD1. The ends lost 3 bases at V and 0 bases at J; junction bases unmatched: 11. Germline CDR1 is SGHVS and CDR2 is FQNEAQ. CDR3 size: 19 residues. The DNA for the CDR3 is TGTGCCAGCAGCTTTGGGACAGGGGCGGCGCCTGACTCTGGAAACACCATATATTTT. It codes for CASSFGTGAAPDSGNTIYF.

This clone was detected only once. The chain couples TRBV6-5 to TRBJ2-5; TRBD2 aligns across 7 bases. CDR1 is MNHEY and CDR2 is SVGAGI in the germline V gene. The CDR3 has 15 amino acids. After removal of 6 bases from V and 2 bases from J, the junction contained 9 bases not matched to a gene. As DNA, the CDR3 is TGTGCCAGCAGAGGCGGGGCGGGAGTACAAGAGACCCAGTACTTC. It is translated as CASRGGAGVQETQYF.

The chain carries TRBV5-1 and TRBJ2-7; maybe TRBD2 (6 bases). Trimming took off 1 base at V and 5 bases at J, with 19 bases between the two ends. Germline V lookup: CDR1 SGHRS, CDR2 YFSETQ. CDR3 length: 16 amino acids. Here the CDR3 DNA reads TGCGCCAGCAGCTTGTATGAGGCGGGGAGGTTCGACGAGCAGTACTTC. This codes for CASSLYEAGRFDEQYF. The variable domain in full, completed from reference TRBV5-1 and TRBJ2-7, reads KAGVTQTPRYLIKTRGQQVTLSCSPISGHRSVSWYQQTPGQGLQFLFEYFSETQRNKGNFPGRFSGRQFSNSRSEMNVSTLELGDSALYLCASSLYEAGRFDEQYFGPGTRLTVT.

To note about this clone: Other DNA sequences within the sample encode an identical CDR3. This sequence joins TRBV5-1 and TRBJ2-5, with 10 nucleotides matching TRBD1. The germline CDR1 and CDR2 sequences are SGHRS and YFSETQ. CDR3 length: 15 amino acids. The J segment lost 4 bases and the V segment lost 0 bases, leaving 3 bases of the junction unmatched. Here the CDR3 reads CASSLGTGGGETQYF. The CDR3 DNA follows: TGCGCCAGCAGCTTGGGGACAGGGGGTGGAGAGACCCAGTACTTC.

The chain links TRBV6-1 to TRBJ1-5, with a possible D match to TRBD1 (5 bases). Per germline, CDR1 MNHNS and CDR2 SASEGT. Deletions cut 4 bases from V and 6 bases from J, with 13 bases between. The CDR3 totals 14 residues. The CDR3 DNA sequence: TGTGCCAGCAGTGGAGGGGTCGGGGGTCAGCCCCAGCATTTT. It yields the protein CASSGGVGGQPQHF.

The V gene is TRBV9, the J gene TRBJ1-1; 8 bases are a match to TRBD1. The CDR3 sequence is 15 residues long. CDR1 SGDLS and CDR2 YYNGEE come from the germline V gene. With 4 bases clipped from V and 5 bases from J, the junction kept 10 bases outside the gene matches. The chain's CDR3 is CASSLNGQGPTEAFF. The CDR3 bases are TGTGCCAGCAGCTTAAACGGACAGGGTCCGACTGAAGCTTTCTTT.

V gene TRBV15 combines with J gene TRBJ2-5; 7 bases are a match to TRBD1. Losses at the gene ends were 6 bases for V and 3 bases for J; bases not matched to a gene: 7. Germline V gene data show CDR1 as LNHNV and CDR2 as YYDKDF (reference sequence). This CDR3 has 14 amino acids. This chain's CDR3 is CATSKDRAEETQYF. In DNA form, the CDR3 reads TGTGCCACCAGTAAAGACAGGGCCGAAGAGACCCAGTACTTC.

This chain connects TRBV30 to TRBJ1-2; D is unclear. CDR1 and CDR2 (germline): GTSNPN, SVGIG (reference sequence). V lost 0 bases, J lost 0 bases, and 8 bases lay in between. This CDR3 spans 14 amino acids. In nucleotides, the CDR3 is TGTGCCTGGAGTGTACTCCAATCTAACTATGGCTACACCTTC. Its translation is CAWSVLQSNYGYTF.

In regard to this clone: Other DNA sequences in the sample encode the same CDR3. The chain has TRBV18 and TRBJ2-7; 7 bases align to TRBD1. CDR1 KGHSH and CDR2 LQKENI come from the germline V gene. V was pared by 3 bases and J by 4 bases, with 6 bases of the junction left unmatched. This CDR3 comprises 14 residues. The CDR3 nucleotides are TGTGCCAGCTCACCCCGGGACAGAGCTTACGAGCAGTACTTC. Protein sequence: CASSPRDRAYEQYF.

The CDR3 is CASSWGIAGESYNEQFF. The CDR3 DNA reads as TGCGCCAGCAGCTGGGGGATAGCGGGGGAGTCCTACAATGAGCAGTTCTTC. The rearrangement uses TRBV5-1 and TRBJ2-1; 9 bases align to TRBD2. Germline V gene data show CDR1 as SGHRS and CDR2 as YFSETQ. The junction had 8 bases not matched to a gene; V was cut back by 3 bases and J by 1 base. The CDR3 is 17 residues long.

Only a few counts were recorded for this clone. The V call is TRBV5-1, the J call TRBJ1-6; D remains ambiguous. This CDR3 is 14 amino acids long. The V and J ends lost 4 bases and 6 bases respectively, with 11 bases between them. Germline lookup yields CDR1 SGHRS and CDR2 YFSETQ. CDR3 protein: CASSPQESNSPLHF. Written as DNA, the CDR3 is TGCGCCAGCAGCCCCCAGGAGAGTAATTCACCCCTCCACTTT.

The V and J genes are TRBV2 and TRBJ2-1; D is undetermined. V lost 3 bases, J lost 4 bases, and 1 base lay in between. Germline values: CDR1 SNHLY, CDR2 FYNNEI. The CDR3 spans 11 residues. The CDR3 is CASSDYNEQFF. CDR3 sequence (DNA): TGTGCCAGCAGTGATTACAATGAGCAGTTCTTC.

The rearrangement joins TRBV19 to TRBJ1-2; D call uncertain. The V end was cut by 0 bases, the J end by 3 bases, with 11 bases between. Germline V gene sequence: CDR1 LNHDA, CDR2 SQIVND (reference sequence). CDR3 length equals 15 residues. This chain's CDR3 is CASSIDGLIDYGYTF. CDR3 sequence (DNA): TGTGCCAGTAGTATAGATGGGCTGATCGACTATGGCTACACCTTC.

This clone has a handful of counts. This CDR3 is also generated by other DNA sequences in the sample. V is TRBV19 and J is TRBJ2-7; D is ambiguous. CDR1 and CDR2 from the germline V gene are LNHDA and SQIVND (reference sequence). Trimming took 5 bases from V and 3 from J, leaving 5 bases between them. The CDR3 has 11 amino acids. The DNA for the CDR3 is TGTGCCAGTAGTTCAAACTACGAGCAGTACTTC. Its translation is CASSSNYEQYF. The full variable domain, completed using reference TRBV19 and TRBJ2-7, is DGGITQSPKYLFRKEGQNVTLSCEQNLNHDAMYWYRQDPGQGLRLIYYSQIVNDFQKGDIAEGYSVSREKKESFPLTVTSAQKNPTAFYLCASSSNYEQYFGPGTRLTVT.

The sample holds one count of this clone. This sequence joins TRBV19 and TRBJ2-3; D call uncertain. This CDR3 contains 13 residues. V lost 5 bases to trimming and J lost 2 bases, with 8 bases between them. CDR1 is LNHDA, CDR2 SQIVND, per germline (reference sequence). This CDR3 is CASSPPDTDTQYF. The CDR3 nucleotides are TGTGCCAGTAGTCCGCCAGACACAGATACGCAGTATTTT.

The chain combines TRBV6-1 with TRBJ2-7, with D possibly being TRBD1 (6 bases). The CDR3 runs to 14 residues. Germline-derived CDR1 and CDR2 are MNHNS and SASEGT. Trimming left V 10 bases short and J 1 base short, with 17 bases between. CDR3 sequence: CATEEQGASYEQYF. DNA for the CDR3: TGTGCCACCGAGGAACAGGGCGCGTCCTACGAGCAGTACTTC.

This clone occurred once. The chain carries TRBV9 and TRBJ2-2, with D hard to call. The CDR3 consists of 15 residues. Looked up from germline, CDR1 is SGDLS and CDR2 is YYNGEE. Trimming left V 0 bases short and J 1 base short, with 7 bases between. The CDR3 DNA sequence: TGTGCCAGCAGCGTAGGACATCTGAACACCGGGGAGCTGTTTTTT. Translated, it gives CASSVGHLNTGELFF.

This chain joins TRBV4-2 and TRBJ2-6, with D possibly matching TRBD1 (7 bases). Trimming took 2 bases from V and 2 from J, leaving 10 bases between them. The CDR3 covers 16 residues. Germline lookup yields CDR1 LGHNA and CDR2 YNFKEQ. CDR3 coding DNA: TGTGCCAGCAGCCAAACAGGGGAGGCTGGGGCCAACGTCCTGACTTTC. Encoded protein: CASSQTGEAGANVLTF.

This clone was found a few times. In nucleotides, the CDR3 is TGTGCCAGCAGCTCCACCCGGGACACCGGAGTCTCTGGAAACACCATATATTTT. Translating it yields CASSSTRDTGVSGNTIYF. The chain uses TRBV11-2 and TRBJ1-3, with a possible D match to TRBD1 (6 bases). CDR1 and CDR2 from the germline V gene are SGHAT and FQNNGV. Trimming removed 4 bases from V and 0 bases from J, with 19 bases in between. The CDR3 extends over 18 amino acids.

This clone was detected a few times. V usage is TRBV19 and J usage is TRBJ1-2, with 8 bases matching TRBD1. Germline loops: CDR1 LNHDA, CDR2 SQIVND (reference sequence). V lost 4 bases and J lost 4; bases outside the gene matches: 8. The CDR3 is 15 residues long. Here the CDR3 DNA reads TGTGCCAGTAGTAGGGAGGGACAGGCGGCCTATGGCTACACCTTC. This translates into CASSREGQAAYGYTF.

The chain couples TRBV19 to TRBJ1-5; D is possibly TRBD1 (5 bases). This CDR3 region has 14 residues. Germline assignment: CDR1 LNHDA and CDR2 SQIVND (reference sequence). The V and J ends lost 5 bases and 0 bases respectively, with 8 bases between them. The chain's CDR3 is CASSSGRSNQPQHF. The CDR3 nucleotides read TGTGCCAGTAGTTCGGGACGTAGCAATCAGCCCCAGCATTTT. The variable domain in full, completed from reference TRBV19 and TRBJ1-5, reads DGGITQSPKYLFRKEGQNVTLSCEQNLNHDAMYWYRQDPGQGLRLIYYSQIVNDFQKGDIAEGYSVSREKKESFPLTVTSAQKNPTAFYLCASSSGRSNQPQHFGDGTRLSIL.

This chain uses TRBV9 with TRBJ2-3, with 16 bases that match TRBD2. V trimming: 4 bases; J trimming: 4 bases; junction bases outside the gene matches: 12. Germline V gene data show CDR1 as SGDLS and CDR2 as YYNGEE. CDR3 length equals 19 residues. The CDR3 protein is CASSSTPGTSGGVPDTQYF. Written as DNA, the CDR3 is TGTGCCAGCAGCTCCACTCCCGGGACTAGCGGGGGGGTGCCAGATACGCAGTATTTT.

In DNA, the CDR3 is TGTGCCAGCAGCCAAGGGGATAGCGGAGTTTTTTACGAGCAGTACTTC. Translated, it gives CASSQGDSGVFYEQYF. The chain uses TRBV4-2 and TRBJ2-7; D perhaps matches TRBD2 (6 bases). Trimming stripped 1 base from V and 4 bases from J, with 17 bases between. There are 16 residues in the CDR3. CDR1 and CDR2 (germline): LGHNA, YNFKEQ.

This clone was found a few times. The gene calls are TRBV15 and TRBJ1-1, with D maybe TRBD1 (6 bases). Trimming removed 0 bases at V and 2 bases at J, with 16 bases between. CDR3 size: 17 residues. CDR1 and CDR2 from the germline V gene are LNHNV and YYDKDF (reference sequence). DNA of the CDR3: TGTGCCACCAGCAGAGATCGGGTAGGACAGACCAACACTGAAGCTTTCTTT. The encoded protein is CATSRDRVGQTNTEAFF.

This sequence joins TRBV7-9 and TRBJ2-5; 12 bases line up with TRBD2. V trimming: 5 bases; J trimming: 1 base; junction bases outside the gene matches: 11. CDR1 SEHNR and CDR2 FQNEAQ come from the germline V gene (reference sequence). CDR3 length: 18 residues. The CDR3 DNA reads as TGTGCCAGCAGCCCCTCCCGACTAGCGGGGGCCCTCCAAGAGACCCAGTACTTC. It yields the protein CASSPSRLAGALQETQYF.

The chain carries TRBV20-1 and TRBJ2-3, with D unresolved. The germline V and J ends were trimmed by 6 bases and 6 bases, with 10 bases remaining between them. The CDR3 sequence is 11 residues long. Germline assignment: CDR1 DFQATT and CDR2 SNEGSKA (reference sequence). The CDR3 protein is CSARRVDTQYF. Here the CDR3 DNA reads TGCAGTGCCCGTCGGGTGGATACGCAGTATTTT.

This clone turned up a few times. This rearrangement joins TRBV9 to TRBJ2-7, with D tentatively TRBD1 (6 bases). Germline V lookup: CDR1 SGDLS, CDR2 YYNGEE. CDR3 length: 14 amino acids. V lost 4 bases and J lost 0, with 11 bases in between. CDR3 in DNA: TGTGCCAGCAGCATCACAGGGAGCTCCTACGAGCAGTACTTC. Translated: CASSITGSSYEQYF.

The chain couples TRBV9 to TRBJ2-2, with TRBD2 matching over 7 bases. The V and J ends lost 4 bases and 7 bases, in that order; junction bases with no gene match: 7. Germline CDR1 SGDLS, CDR2 YYNGEE. The CDR3 contains 14 residues. CDR3 in DNA: TGTGCCAGCAGCCCATCACTAGCGATCGGGGAGCTGTTTTTT. Translation gives CASSPSLAIGELFF.

J is TRBJ1-6 and V is TRBV7-9; TRBD1 might be the D (5 bases). Trimming removed 3 bases from V and 7 bases from J, with 7 bases in between. The CDR3 is made up of 13 amino acids. Germline assignment: CDR1 SEHNR and CDR2 FQNEAQ (reference sequence). The CDR3 nucleotides read TGTGCCAGCAGCTTGGAGGGGAATTCACCCCTCCACTTT. Residues: CASSLEGNSPLHF.

The chain uses TRBV6-1 and TRBJ1-1, with no clear D. The germline CDR1 and CDR2 sequences are MNHNS and SASEGT. The CDR3 consists of 13 residues. V was cut by 4 bases and J by 1 base, with 7 bases left in between. This chain's CDR3 is CASSAGRNTEAFF. CDR3 sequence (DNA): TGTGCCAGCAGTGCAGGACGGAACACTGAAGCTTTCTTT.